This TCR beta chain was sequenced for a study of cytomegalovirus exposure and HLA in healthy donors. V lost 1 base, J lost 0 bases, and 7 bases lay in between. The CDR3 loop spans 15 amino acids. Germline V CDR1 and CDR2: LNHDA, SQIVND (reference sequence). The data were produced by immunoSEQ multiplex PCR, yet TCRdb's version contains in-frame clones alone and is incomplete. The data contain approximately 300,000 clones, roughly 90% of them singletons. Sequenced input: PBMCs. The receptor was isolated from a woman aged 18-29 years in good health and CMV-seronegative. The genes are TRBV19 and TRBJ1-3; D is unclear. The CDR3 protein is CASSIGRSSGNTIYF. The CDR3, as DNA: TGTGCCAGTAGTATAGGACGGAGCTCTGGAAACACCATATATTTT.